One sample yielded the 27 T cell receptor beta chains listed below, sequenced in a study of blood T cells in healthy people across ages. The second PCR ran 7 to 11 cycles with a sample-barcoded 5' primer and J-beta primers. TCRdb passed the 5' RACE reads through MiXCR, listing each CDR3 protein once. Among 550,000 to 800,000 distinct CDR3 sequences, approximately 30% were seen once, and the ten largest hold 15%. The sample comprised blood. The receptors stem from a woman at least 80 years old in good health.

J is TRBJ1-2 and V is TRBV7-8; D not certain. Germline CDR1 and CDR2: SGHVS and FQNEAQ. This CDR3 is built from 15 residues. V was trimmed by 1 base and J by 3 bases, leaving 12 bases between them. CDR3 sequence (DNA): TGTGCCAGCAGCTTAGGTCTTGCAAGGGACTATGGCTACACCTTC. Translated, it gives CASSLGLARDYGYTF.

V is TRBV7-9 and J is TRBJ2-7, with TRBD1 identical over 11 bases. Germline V gene sequence: CDR1 SEHNR, CDR2 FQNEAQ (reference sequence). V gave up 6 bases and J gave up 7 bases; unmatched junction bases: 17. The CDR3 runs 17 residues. The CDR3 loop reads CASSLSSGTGGWDEQYF. CDR3 coding DNA: TGTGCCAGCAGTTTAAGTTCCGGGACAGGGGGTTGGGATGAGCAGTACTTC.

The chain has TRBV20-1 and TRBJ2-5, with unresolved D. Trimming stripped 6 bases from V and 5 bases from J, with 10 bases between. The germline gives CDR1 DFQATT, CDR2 SNEGSKA (reference sequence). This CDR3 has 11 residues. The CDR3 loop is CSAPAPETQYF. The CDR3 DNA follows: TGCAGTGCCCCCGCACCGGAGACCCAGTACTTC.

V usage is TRBV5-1 and J usage is TRBJ2-1, with 7 bases identical to TRBD2. After removal of 5 bases from V and 5 bases from J, the junction contained 10 bases not matched to a gene. Germline V lookup: CDR1 SGHRS, CDR2 YFSETQ. The CDR3 covers 15 residues. The CDR3 spells CASSGFSGQDNEQFF. CDR3 coding DNA: TGCGCCAGCAGTGGGTTTAGCGGGCAAGACAATGAGCAGTTCTTC.

This chain uses TRBV6-6 with TRBJ2-1; 13 positions agree with TRBD2. J lost 9 bases, V lost 5 bases, and 7 bases had no gene match. The germline V gene has CDR1 MNHNY and CDR2 SVGAGI (reference sequence). The CDR3 consists of 15 residues. The CDR3 DNA is TGTGCCAGCAGTACCACTAGCGGGAGGGCCGGTGAGCAGTTCTTC. It is translated as CASSTTSGRAGEQFF.

This clonotype was seen ten or more times. The rearrangement uses TRBV25-1 and TRBJ2-7; D might be TRBD1 (6 bases). Deletions cut 3 bases from V and 6 bases from J, with 21 bases between. Per germline, CDR1 MGHDK and CDR2 SYGVNS. CDR3 size: 16 residues. CDR3 residues: CASSETTGWGRFEQYF. The CDR3 DNA follows: TGTGCCAGCAGTGAGACCACCGGTTGGGGGCGGTTCGAGCAGTACTTC.

A note on this clonotype: The junction and the germline gene differ at one end; a read error may be behind it. The J gene is TRBJ1-6, the V gene TRBV11-2, with TRBD1 as a possible D gene (5 bases). CDR1 SGHAT and CDR2 FQNNGV come from the germline V gene. This CDR3 spans 14 amino acids. CDR3 residues: CASSLSDERTPPHF. Here the CDR3 DNA reads TGTGCCAGCAGCTTATCGGACGAAAGGACACCCCCCCACTTT.

The table lists this clonotype with a count of one. The chain uses TRBV4-3 and TRBJ1-1, with TRBD1 matching over 7 bases. Trimming cost V 0 bases and J 10 bases; bases outside gene matches: 5. The CDR3 length is 13 residues. CDR1 is LGHNA and CDR2 is YSLEER in the germline V gene. The DNA for the CDR3 is TGCGCCAGCAGCCAAGAGCCCGGGACAGCAGCTTTCTTT. Its protein product is CASSQEPGTAAFF.

This clonotype was observed many times. The genes are TRBV7-2 and TRBJ2-3; D possibly matches TRBD1 or TRBD2 (6 bases each). CDR1 and CDR2 from the germline V gene are SGHTA and FQGNSA. The CDR3 runs to 16 residues. Trimming removed 3 bases from V and 0 bases from J, with 13 bases in between. CDR3 protein: CASSFYGGASTDTQYF. The CDR3 DNA is TGTGCCAGCAGCTTTTACGGGGGCGCTAGCACAGATACGCAGTATTTT.

This clonotype appeared many times. This chain connects TRBV20-1 to TRBJ1-1; a weak D match, TRBD1 (6 bases). The CDR3 is 14 amino acids. Trimming took off 6 bases at V and 3 bases at J, with 17 bases between the two ends. CDR1 and CDR2 from the germline V gene are DFQATT and SNEGSKA (reference sequence). The CDR3 reads CSASPGDRDTEAFF. CDR3 in DNA: TGCAGTGCAAGCCCAGGGGATCGGGACACTGAAGCTTTCTTT.

This clonotype was recorded a few times. This sequence may be a read error, since a much larger clone differs from it by one base. CDR3 amino acids: CSAGSLAGRTDTQYF. DNA of the CDR3: TGCAGTGCTGGATCGCTTGCGGGGCGCACAGATACGCAGTATTTT. The genes are TRBV20-1 and TRBJ2-3, with TRBD2 as a possible D gene (6 bases). CDR1 is DFQATT and CDR2 is SNEGSKA in the germline V gene (reference sequence). The CDR3 loop spans 15 amino acids. Between the trimmed V and J ends, which lost 5 bases and 1 base, there was a span of 16 bases.

This clonotype was seen many times. This chain's CDR3 is CASSLQRGAYGYTF. Written as DNA, the CDR3 is TGTGCCAGCAGCTTACAGCGGGGGGCCTATGGCTACACCTTC. The J gene is TRBJ1-2, the V gene TRBV7-2, with D possibly being TRBD1 (6 bases). Germline-derived CDR1 and CDR2 are SGHTA and FQGNSA. There are 14 residues in the CDR3. The germline V and J ends were trimmed by 2 bases and 4 bases, with 11 bases remaining between them.

Concerning this clonotype: A much larger clone differs from this one at a single base, so this may be a read error. V usage is TRBV20-1 and J usage is TRBJ2-5, with D possibly matching TRBD2 (6 bases). From germline, CDR1 is DFQATT and CDR2 SNEGSKA (reference sequence). V dropped 0 bases and J dropped 9 bases, with 20 bases sitting between them. The CDR3 runs 15 residues. CDR3 sequence reads: CSARDTIRVGEAQYF. CDR3 DNA: TGCAGTGCTAGAGATACTATTAGGGTAGGGGAGGCCCAGTACTTC.

This clonotype was recorded a few times. The CDR3 reads CSVDRGSRRREAFF. The CDR3 nucleotides read TGCAGCGTGGATCGCGGGTCCAGGCGGCGGGAAGCTTTCTTT. V gene TRBV29-1 combines with J gene TRBJ1-1, with unresolved D. CDR1 is SQVTM, CDR2 ANQGSEA, per germline. The CDR3 extends over 14 amino acids. Trimming took off 6 bases at V and 8 bases at J, with 22 bases between the two ends.

As regards this clonotype: Just one base apart from a much larger clone, this may be a read error. The chain has TRBV6-2 or TRBV6-3 and TRBJ2-7; D is undetermined. V dropped 2 bases and J dropped 3 bases, with 11 bases sitting between them. Germline loops: CDR1 MNHEY, CDR2 SVGEGT. This CDR3 region has 14 residues. The CDR3 coding sequence is TGTGCCAGCAGTTACGGGCAGGCCCTCTACGAGCAGTACTTC. Amino acid sequence: CASSYGQALYEQYF.

This clonotype was detected many times. V usage is TRBV24-1 and J usage is TRBJ2-3; D unclear. This CDR3 is 14 amino acids long. Germline V gene lookup returns CDR1 KGHDR and CDR2 SFDVKD. Deletions cut 5 bases from V and 0 bases from J, with 8 bases between. CDR3 sequence: CATSARTSTDTQYF. CDR3 nucleotides: TGTGCCACCAGTGCCCGGACGAGCACAGATACGCAGTATTTT.

With respect to this clonotype: One end of the junction does not line up with germline, which may come from a read error. The chain employs TRBV2 and TRBJ1-4; D is undetermined. Germline V gives CDR1 SNHLY, CDR2 FYNNEI. This CDR3 has 16 amino acids. DNA of the CDR3: TGTGCCAGCAGCGAAGGCGTTCGGGCAACTAATGAAAAACTGTTTTTT. Translation gives CASSEGVRATNEKLFF.

This clonotype occurred many times. The rearrangement uses TRBV6-1 and TRBJ1-2, with D possibly TRBD1 on 6 matching bases. This CDR3 has 12 residues. Germline CDR1 and CDR2: MNHNS and SASEGT. The V end was cut by 1 base, the J end by 8 bases, with 8 bases between. CDR3 protein: CASSEGGPGYTF. The CDR3 region has the DNA TGTGCCAGCAGTGAAGGGGGGCCCGGCTACACCTTC.

This clonotype was detected ten times or more. The chain carries TRBV28 and TRBJ2-5; D assignment may be TRBD1 or TRBD2 (7 bases each). The CDR3 covers 15 residues. CDR1 is MDHEN and CDR2 is SYDVKM in the germline V gene. V shed 4 bases and J shed 3 bases, with 15 bases lying between them. CDR3: CASSSGGGTEETQYF. CDR3 DNA: TGTGCCAGCAGTTCCGGGGGAGGGACAGAAGAGACCCAGTACTTC. Full variable domain (outside the CDR3, taken from reference TRBV28 and TRBJ2-5): DVKVTQSSRYLVKRTGEKVFLECVQDMDHENMFWYRQDPGLGLRLIYFSYDVKMKEKGDIPEGYSVSREKKERFSLILESASTNQTSMYLCASSSGGGTEETQYFGPGTRLLVL.

V and J are TRBV4-3 and TRBJ1-1, with TRBD1 as a possible D gene (5 bases). Trimming left V 2 bases short and J 3 bases short, with 13 bases between. Germline V gene sequence: CDR1 LGHNA, CDR2 YSLEER. The CDR3 spans 15 residues. The CDR3 protein is CASSQKFDSYTEAFF. DNA for the CDR3: TGCGCCAGCAGCCAAAAATTCGACAGTTACACTGAAGCTTTCTTT.

This clonotype was counted ten times or more. The CDR3 coding sequence is TGCAGTGCTAGACCCTACGGGTCGGGGGGGGCGAAGGATACGCAGTATTTT. This translates into CSARPYGSGGAKDTQYF. The J gene is TRBJ2-3, the V gene TRBV20-1, with 8 bases fitting TRBD2. In germline, CDR1 is DFQATT, CDR2 SNEGSKA (reference sequence). V was pared by 2 bases and J by 6 bases, with 16 bases of the junction left unmatched. The CDR3 has 17 residues.

The chain combines TRBV20-1 with TRBJ2-4; D not resolved. Germline CDR1 and CDR2: DFQATT and SNEGSKA (reference sequence). The length of the CDR3 is 15 residues. V was shortened by 1 base and J by 5 bases, with 15 bases between the two germline ends. The CDR3 DNA is TGCAGTGCTAGAGGCCCCACAATTCCCGAAAACATTCAGTACTTC. Encoded protein: CSARGPTIPENIQYF.

This clonotype showed up many times. The genes are TRBV7-2 and TRBJ2-7; D remains ambiguous. The germline V gene encodes CDR1 SGHTA and CDR2 FQGNSA. The ends were cut back, 2 bases at V and 7 bases at J, with 15 bases in the middle. This CDR3 spans 14 amino acids. The CDR3 nucleotides are TGTGCCAGCAGCTTAACAGAACTCGGGTGGGAGCAGTACTTC. Amino acids: CASSLTELGWEQYF.

J is TRBJ2-7 and V is TRBV6-1; 10 nucleotides align to TRBD2. The CDR3 runs to 15 residues. Germline-derived CDR1 and CDR2 are MNHNS and SASEGT. With 5 bases clipped from V and 1 base from J, the junction kept 5 bases outside the gene matches. CDR3 sequence reads: CASSRSGGVSYEQYF. DNA for the CDR3: TGTGCCAGCAGTCGAAGCGGGGGGGTTTCCTACGAGCAGTACTTC.

This sequence joins TRBV7-2 and TRBJ2-2; D possibly matches TRBD1 or TRBD2 (6 bases each). Trimming cost V 6 bases and J 3 bases, with 14 bases left between them. The CDR3 has 15 amino acids. Germline lookup yields CDR1 SGHTA and CDR2 FQGNSA. The DNA for the CDR3 is TGTGCCAGCAGAAATCGGGGGCTGGACACCGGGGAGCTGTTTTTT. Encoded protein: CASRNRGLDTGELFF.

The CDR3 DNA is TGTGCCAGCAGCGTAACTAAGGGGGGGAACACTGAAGCTTTCTTT. This codes for CASSVTKGGNTEAFF. The chain combines TRBV9 with TRBJ1-1; D may be TRBD1 (6 bases). Deletions cut 1 base from V and 1 base from J, with 11 bases between. Germline CDR1 is SGDLS and CDR2 is YYNGEE. The CDR3 consists of 15 residues.

In this sample, this clonotype turned up a few times. A much larger clone sits a single nucleotide away, making a read error possible. The V call is TRBV4-3, the J call TRBJ1-4; D perhaps matches TRBD1 (5 bases). The V gene's germline CDR1 is LGHNA and CDR2 YSLEER. Trimming cost V 4 bases and J 13 bases, with 16 bases left between them. CDR3 size: 13 residues. The CDR3 loop is CASSLVGEGALFF. The CDR3 bases are TGCGCCAGCAGCCTCGTGGGGGAGGGAGCACTGTTTTTT.